This T cell receptor beta chain derives from a study of OX40 agonist ivuxolimab in advanced cancers. Looking at the study overall: The dose-escalation cohort was about 83% male, with a mean age of 60 years, ranging about 23 to 79. Having had anti-PD-1, anti-PD-L1 or anti-CTLA-4 therapy before was allowed, and about 40% had some. Partial responses were seen in three patients, one with hepatocellular carcinoma and two with cutaneous melanoma.

V dropped 4 bases and J dropped 4 bases, with 12 bases sitting between them. This CDR3 has 14 amino acids. The germline CDR1 and CDR2 sequences are SGHRS and YFSETQ. Here immunoSEQ multiplex PCR was the method, and the copy in TCRdb shows in-frame clones only, minus some. The sample shows some 67,000 clones, around nine tenths of them seen only once. J is TRBJ2-1 and V is TRBV5-1; perhaps D is TRBD1 or TRBD2 (5 bases each). The sequence derives from an adult with an advanced solid tumor such as melanoma, head and neck, liver or kidney cancer. The sample in question was CD4+ or CD8+ T cells sorted from blood, obtained in a trial of the OX40 agonist ivuxolimab. CDR3 in amino acids: CASSPGTVYNEQFF. The DNA of the CDR3 is TGCGCCAGCAGCCCCGGGACGGTTTACAATGAGCAGTTCTTC. Looking up the rest from reference TRBV5-1 and TRBJ2-1 gives the full variable domain: KAGVTQTPRYLIKTRGQQVTLSCSPISGHRSVSWYQQTPGQGLQFLFEYFSETQRNKGNFPGRFSGRQFSNSRSEMNVSTLELGDSALYLCASSPGTVYNEQFFGPGTRLTVL.